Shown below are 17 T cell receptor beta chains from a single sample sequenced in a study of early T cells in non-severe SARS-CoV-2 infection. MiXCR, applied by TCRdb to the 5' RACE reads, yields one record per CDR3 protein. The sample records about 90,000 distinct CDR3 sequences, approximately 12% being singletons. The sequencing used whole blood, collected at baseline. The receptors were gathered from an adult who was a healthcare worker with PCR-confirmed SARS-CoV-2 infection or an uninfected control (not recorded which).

The DNA of the CDR3 is TGTGCCACCAGCACCCGGGGGACAGGGGCGGGAAACACCATATATTTT. It encodes CATSTRGTGAGNTIYF. The genes are TRBV15 and TRBJ1-3; 10 bases fit TRBD1. Germline V gives CDR1 LNHNV, CDR2 YYDKDF (reference sequence). V lost 4 bases to trimming and J lost 4 bases; unmatched junction nucleotides: 7. The CDR3 is made up of 16 amino acids.

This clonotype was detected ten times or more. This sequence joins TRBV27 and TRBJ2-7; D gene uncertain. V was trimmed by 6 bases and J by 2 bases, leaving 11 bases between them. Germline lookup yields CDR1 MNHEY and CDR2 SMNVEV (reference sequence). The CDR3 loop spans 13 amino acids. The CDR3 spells CASRPFGAYEQYF. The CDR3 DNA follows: TGTGCCAGCAGACCCTTTGGGGCCTACGAGCAGTACTTC.

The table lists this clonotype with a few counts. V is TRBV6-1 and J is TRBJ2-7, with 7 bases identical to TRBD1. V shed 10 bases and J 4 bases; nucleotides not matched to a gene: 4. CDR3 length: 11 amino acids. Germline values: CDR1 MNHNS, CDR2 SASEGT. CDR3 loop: CATKQGYEQYF. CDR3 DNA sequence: TGTGCCACAAAACAGGGGTACGAGCAGTACTTC.

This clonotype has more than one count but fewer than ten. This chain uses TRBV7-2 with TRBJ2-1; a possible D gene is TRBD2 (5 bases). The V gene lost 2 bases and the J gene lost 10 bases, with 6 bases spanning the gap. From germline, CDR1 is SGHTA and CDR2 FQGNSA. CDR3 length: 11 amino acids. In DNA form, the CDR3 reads TGTGCCAGCAGCTTACCGGGGGAGCAGTTCTTC. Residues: CASSLPGEQFF.

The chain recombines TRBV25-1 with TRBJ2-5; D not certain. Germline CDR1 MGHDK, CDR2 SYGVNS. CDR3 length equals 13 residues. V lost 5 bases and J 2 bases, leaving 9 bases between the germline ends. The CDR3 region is CASSRSEQETQYF. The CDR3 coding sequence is TGTGCCAGCAGTAGGTCAGAACAAGAGACCCAGTACTTC.

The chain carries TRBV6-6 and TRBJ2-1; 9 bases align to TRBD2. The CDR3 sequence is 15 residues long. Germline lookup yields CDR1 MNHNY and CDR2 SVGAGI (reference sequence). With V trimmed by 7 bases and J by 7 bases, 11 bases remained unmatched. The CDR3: CASTAGTSRTNEQFF. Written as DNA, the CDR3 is TGTGCCAGCACCGCCGGGACTAGCAGAACTAATGAGCAGTTCTTC.

CDR3 sequence: CASSQPSSPREQYF. The CDR3 region has the DNA TGTGCCAGCAGCCAACCTTCGTCCCCGAGGGAGCAGTACTTC. V gene TRBV3-1 combines with J gene TRBJ2-7; D remains ambiguous. The CDR3 covers 14 residues. The V end lost 2 bases, the J end lost 7 bases, and 15 bases lay between the germline ends. The germline V gene has CDR1 LGHDT and CDR2 YNNKEL (reference sequence).

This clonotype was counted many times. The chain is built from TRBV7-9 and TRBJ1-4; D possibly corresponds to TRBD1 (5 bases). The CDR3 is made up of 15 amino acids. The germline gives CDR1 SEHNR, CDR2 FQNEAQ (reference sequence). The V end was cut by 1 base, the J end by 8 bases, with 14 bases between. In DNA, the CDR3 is TGTGCCAGCAGCTTAGGACATTCCGAGGGGGAAAAACTGTTTTTT. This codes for CASSLGHSEGEKLFF.

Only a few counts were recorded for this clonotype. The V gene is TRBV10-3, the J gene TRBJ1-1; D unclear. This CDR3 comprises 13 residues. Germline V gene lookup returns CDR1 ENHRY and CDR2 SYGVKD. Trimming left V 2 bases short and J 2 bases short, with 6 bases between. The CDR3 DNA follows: TGTGCCATCAGTGAGGCCCCCAACACTGAAGCTTTCTTT. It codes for CAISEAPNTEAFF.

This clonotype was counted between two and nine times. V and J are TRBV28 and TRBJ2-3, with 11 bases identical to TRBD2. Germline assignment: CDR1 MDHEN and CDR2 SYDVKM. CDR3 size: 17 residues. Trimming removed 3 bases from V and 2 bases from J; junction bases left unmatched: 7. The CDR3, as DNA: TGTGCCAGCAGTTTGGGGAGACTAGCGGGGCTCACAGATACGCAGTATTTT. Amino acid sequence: CASSLGRLAGLTDTQYF.

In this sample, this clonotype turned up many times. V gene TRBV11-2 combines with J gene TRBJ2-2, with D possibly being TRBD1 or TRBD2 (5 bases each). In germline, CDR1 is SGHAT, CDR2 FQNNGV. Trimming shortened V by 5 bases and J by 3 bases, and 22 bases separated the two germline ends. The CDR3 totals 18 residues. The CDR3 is CASSTEMRRDEYTGELFF. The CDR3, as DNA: TGTGCCAGCAGCACCGAAATGAGACGGGACGAGTACACCGGGGAGCTGTTTTTT.

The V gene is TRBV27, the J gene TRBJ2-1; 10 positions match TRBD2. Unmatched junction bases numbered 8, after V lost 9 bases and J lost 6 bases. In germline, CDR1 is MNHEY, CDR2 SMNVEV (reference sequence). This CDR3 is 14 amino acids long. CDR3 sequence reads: CASTERGGLNEQFF. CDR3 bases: TGTGCCAGTACGGAGCGGGGGGGACTCAATGAGCAGTTCTTC.

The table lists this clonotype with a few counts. The CDR3 here is CASSPSTSFYSNTEAFF. The CDR3 DNA reads TGTGCCAGCAGCCCATCTACGTCCTTTTATTCCAACACTGAAGCTTTCTTT. The chain carries TRBV6-1 and TRBJ1-1; unclear D gene. V was clipped by 6 bases and J by 2 bases, with 22 bases between them. Germline CDR1 reads MNHNS; CDR2 reads SASEGT. CDR3 size: 17 residues.

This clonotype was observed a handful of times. As DNA, the CDR3 is TGCGCCAGCAGCCACCCCCGGGCCCCAGATACGCAGTATTTT. Encoded protein: CASSHPRAPDTQYF. V gene TRBV4-1 combines with J gene TRBJ2-3; no firm D call. This CDR3 contains 14 residues. V was trimmed by 3 bases and J by 4 bases, leaving 11 bases between them. CDR1 is MGHRA, CDR2 YSYEKL, per germline.

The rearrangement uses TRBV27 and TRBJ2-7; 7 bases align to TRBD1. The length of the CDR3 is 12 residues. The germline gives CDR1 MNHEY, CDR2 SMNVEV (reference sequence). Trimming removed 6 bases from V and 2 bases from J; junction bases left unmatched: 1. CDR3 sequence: CASRGQPYEQYF. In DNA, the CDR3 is TGTGCCAGCAGGGGACAGCCCTACGAGCAGTACTTC.

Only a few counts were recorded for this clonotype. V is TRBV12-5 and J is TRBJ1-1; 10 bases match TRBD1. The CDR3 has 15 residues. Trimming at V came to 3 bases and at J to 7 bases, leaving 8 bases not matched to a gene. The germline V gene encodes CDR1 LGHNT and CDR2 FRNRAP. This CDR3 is CASGLDRGQLFEAFF. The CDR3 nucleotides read TGTGCTAGTGGTTTAGACAGGGGGCAGTTGTTTGAAGCTTTCTTT.

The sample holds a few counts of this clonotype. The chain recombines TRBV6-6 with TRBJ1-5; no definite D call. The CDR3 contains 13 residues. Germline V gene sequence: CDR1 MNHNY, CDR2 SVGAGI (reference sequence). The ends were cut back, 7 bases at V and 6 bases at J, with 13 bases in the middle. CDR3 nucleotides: TGTGCCAGCATCCCAGACGGGCTTCAGCCCCAGCATTTT. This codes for CASIPDGLQPQHF.